This T cell receptor (beta chain) appears in the sequencing data of a study of beta chain bispecific antibodies for T cell cancers. Study outcomes and limitations: The leukemia cells, rather than normal T cells, gave most of the targeted TRBV signal.

This clonotype was recorded at least ten times. As yet, its antigen is unknown. The CDR3 runs to 15 residues. The germline gives CDR1 LNHNV, CDR2 YYDKDF (reference sequence). The V and J ends lost 4 bases and 5 bases, in that order; junction bases with no gene match: 8. TCRdb reanalysed the 5' RACE reads using MiXCR and keeps one entry per CDR3 protein. The sample yields roughly 15,000 distinct CDR3 sequences, roughly 1.9% seen once. Either OKT3 anti-CD3 antibody or CD3/CD28 beads expanded T cells from blood mononuclear cells over about three days. This rearrangement joins TRBV15 to TRBJ2-5; 9 bases match TRBD2. The specimen was healthy donor T cells cultured with leukemia cells. The sequence came from a human donor in good health. Some clones in this sample may be carry-over from other donors' samples. CDR3 sequence reads: CATSKGGGASETQYF. CDR3 nucleotides: TGTGCCACCAGCAAGGGCGGGGGGGCCAGTGAGACCCAGTACTTC.